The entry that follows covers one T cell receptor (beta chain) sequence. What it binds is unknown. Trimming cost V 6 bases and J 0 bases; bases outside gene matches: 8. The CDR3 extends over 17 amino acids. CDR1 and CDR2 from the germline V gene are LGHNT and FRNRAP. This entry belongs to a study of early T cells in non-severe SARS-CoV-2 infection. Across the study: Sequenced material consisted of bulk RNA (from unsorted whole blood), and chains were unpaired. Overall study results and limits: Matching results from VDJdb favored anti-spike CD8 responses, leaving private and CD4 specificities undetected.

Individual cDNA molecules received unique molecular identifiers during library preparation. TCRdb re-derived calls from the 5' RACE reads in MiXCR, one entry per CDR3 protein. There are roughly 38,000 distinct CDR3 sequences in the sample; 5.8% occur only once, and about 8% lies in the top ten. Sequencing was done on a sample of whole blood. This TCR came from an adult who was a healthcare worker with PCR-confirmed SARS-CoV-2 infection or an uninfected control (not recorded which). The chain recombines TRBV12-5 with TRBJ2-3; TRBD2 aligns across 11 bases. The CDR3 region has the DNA TGTGCTAGTGGCCGACGACTAGCGGGGTCTAGCACAGATACGCAGTATTTT. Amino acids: CASGRRLAGSSTDTQYF. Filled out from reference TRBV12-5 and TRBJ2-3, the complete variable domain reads DARVTQTPRHKVTEMGQEVTMRCQPILGHNTVFWYRQTMMQGLELLAYFRNRAPLDDSGMPKDRFSAEMPDATLATLKIQPSEPRDSAVYFCASGRRLAGSSTDTQYFGPGTRLTVL.